This TCR beta chain was sequenced for a study of T cells in Graves' hyperthyroidism and ophthalmopathy. Ten or more counts support this clonotype. CDR1 is KGHDR and CDR2 is SFDVKD in the germline V gene. V lost 2 bases and J lost 4, with 14 bases in between. The CDR3 extends over 16 amino acids. The CDR3 regions of TCR beta were amplified from RNA transcripts. Primed by the HTBI set, a first-round RT-PCR was run on the TCR CDR3. TCRdb called the multiplex PCR reads again in MiXCR, with one record for every CDR3 protein. Of approximately 430,000 distinct CDR3 sequences in the sample, approximately 15% are singletons; the top ten hold around 7%.

This chain links TRBV24-1 with TRBJ2-1, with a weak D call TRBD2 (6 bases). The origin of this receptor is a woman between 18 and 29 years old with Graves' hyperthyroidism. Specimen: blood. CDR3 residues: CATSDSTGEDYNEQFF. CDR3 sequence (DNA): TGTGCCACCAGTGATTCGACGGGGGAAGATTACAATGAGCAGTTCTTC.